One sample yielded the 5 T cell receptor beta chains listed below, sequenced in a study of read filtering for tumor transcriptome and immune sequencing. The library was built from around 380 ng RNA with molecular barcoded adaptors for alpha/delta and beta/gamma chains. From the reads, TCRdb called clonotypes with MiXCR, one entry per CDR3 protein. This sample has over 55,000 distinct CDR3 sequences; about 15% occur once, and the top ten carry approximately 47%. Sequenced sample: a population of CD138-negative cells sorted from bone marrow. The receptors were gathered from a donor aged 40 or older with multiple myeloma.

This clonotype was seen at least ten times. DNA of the CDR3: TGTGCCAGCAGCTTCACCGGGCAGGGCGTGAGGAACACTGAAGCTTTCTTT. As protein: CASSFTGQGVRNTEAFF. The chain combines TRBV7-9 with TRBJ1-1; possible D gene TRBD1, 5 bases. Germline CDR1 reads SEHNR; CDR2 reads FQNEAQ (reference sequence). Between the trimmed V and J ends, which lost 3 bases and 1 base, there was a span of 18 bases. This CDR3 comprises 17 residues.

The chain employs TRBV18 and TRBJ1-1; the D gene is possibly TRBD1 (6 bases). From germline, CDR1 is KGHSH and CDR2 LQKENI. This CDR3 contains 13 residues. Trimming cost V 4 bases and J 5 bases, with 11 bases left between them. The CDR3 nucleotides are TGTGCCAGCTCACTAAACAGGGAGACTGAAGCTTTCTTT. Residues: CASSLNRETEAFF.

J is TRBJ2-7 and V is TRBV20-1, with D possibly TRBD1 on 5 matching bases. CDR3 length: 14 amino acids. Germline loops: CDR1 DFQATT, CDR2 SNEGSKA (reference sequence). The ends were cut back, 5 bases at V and 2 bases at J, with 16 bases in the middle. CDR3: CSASPMTAPYEQYF. CDR3 nucleotide sequence: TGCAGTGCTTCCCCTATGACAGCCCCCTACGAGCAGTACTTC.

Many counts were recorded for this clonotype. This sequence joins TRBV5-1 and TRBJ2-5; 12 bases fit TRBD2. Germline V gene sequence: CDR1 SGHRS, CDR2 YFSETQ. Trimming removed 4 bases from V and 4 bases from J; junction bases left unmatched: 8. The CDR3 loop spans 16 amino acids. CDR3 in DNA: TGCGCCAGCAGCCCTAGCGGGAGGGCAGGAGGAGAGACCCAGTACTTC. Its protein product is CASSPSGRAGGETQYF. The full variable domain, rest sourced from reference TRBV5-1 and TRBJ2-5, is KAGVTQTPRYLIKTRGQQVTLSCSPISGHRSVSWYQQTPGQGLQFLFEYFSETQRNKGNFPGRFSGRQFSNSRSEMNVSTLELGDSALYLCASSPSGRAGGETQYFGPGTRLLVL.

This clonotype was detected many times. The CDR3: CASSFSTSGRNTQYF. CDR3 bases: TGTGCCAGCAGCTTCTCTACTAGCGGGAGAAATACGCAGTATTTT. The genes are TRBV7-2 and TRBJ2-3; 11 nucleotides agree with TRBD2. J was trimmed by 7 bases and V by 3 bases; bases with no gene match: 6. From germline, CDR1 is SGHTA and CDR2 FQGNSA. The length of the CDR3 is 15 residues.